This TCR beta chain was identified during a study of shared clonotypes between healthy human individuals. Study-wide background: Per donor, three plates held CD4 naive cells, three held CD4 memory, two held CD8 naive and one held CD8 memory.

Repertoires were generated with immunoSEQ multiplex PCR, while TCRdb's copy carries only in-frame clones and drops some. This table holds some 2 million clones, roughly 96% found once. The V end was cut by 6 bases, the J end by 10 bases, with 18 bases between. Germline CDR1 reads MNHNS; CDR2 reads SASEGT. The CDR3 contains 13 residues. The specimen sequenced was naive CD4+ T cells sorted from blood. Noted subset: CD45RA+ positively selected. The J gene is TRBJ1-1, the V gene TRBV6-1; no firm D call. This TCR was sampled from a man younger than 35 in good health. CDR3 in amino acids: CASSTPDRGRAFF. In DNA, the CDR3 is TGTGCCAGCAGCACACCGGACCGCGGTCGAGCTTTCTTT.